This T cell receptor beta chain stems from a study of T-cell reconstitution after alpha-beta-depleted transplantation in children. Study-level results: Approximately two months post-transplant, alpha-beta T cells reportedly originated from several hundred expanded graft clones. By one year post-transplant, T-cell counts and diversity largely arose from T cells that were newly produced. After transplant, high TCRbeta diversity at day 60 in some patients arose from surviving recipient T cells and thymic progenitors.

The CDR3 extends over 15 amino acids. Germline-derived CDR1 and CDR2 are MDHEN and SYDVKM. V trimming: 4 bases; J trimming: 7 bases; junction bases outside the gene matches: 9. This clonotype has ten or more counts. What it recognizes is unknown. As it was prepared, the TCRbeta library received unique molecular identifiers. TCRdb re-analysed the PCR reads in MiXCR, keeping a single row per CDR3 protein. The top ten hold 28% of the sample, which has 210,000 or so distinct CDR3 sequences, roughly a tenth seen once. The sequence was collected from a child younger than two with acute myeloid leukemia, due to receive a stem cell transplant. The sequences come from PBMCs, collected before TCRalphabeta/CD19-depleted stem cell transplant. The genes are TRBV28 and TRBJ1-2, with 10 bases fitting TRBD1. This CDR3 is CASSSEIRQGAGYTF. The CDR3, as DNA: TGTGCCAGCAGTTCCGAAATCCGACAGGGGGCTGGCTACACCTTC.